These T cell receptor beta chains were read from a single sample in a study of read filtering for tumor transcriptome and immune sequencing. From the reads, TCRdb called clonotypes with MiXCR, one entry per CDR3 protein. The sample gives roughly 93,000 distinct CDR3 sequences, 20% to 25% of which show up once; roughly 11% is in the top ten. Sequencing was done on a sample of a population of CD138-negative cells sorted from bone marrow. Every receptor here comes from a donor at least 40 years old with multiple myeloma. CDR3s include the opening cysteine and the closing phenylalanine or tryptophan. The D gene is left open where the match is weak. The size of a clone is reported for some rows only, either as once, few or many, or as a class for expanded clones.

TRBJ2-7,TRBD2,many,TRBV20-1,TGCAGTGCAACCGGGACTAGGACATTCTACGAGCAGTACTTC,CSATGTRTFYEQYF
TRBJ1-1,.,many,TRBV6-1,TGTGCCAGCAGTGAGGACAGTTTTGGCTGGAGGCAGAGAGATGTAGCTTTCTTT,CASSEDSFGWRQRDVAFF
TRBJ2-2,.,many,TRBV6-2/TRBV6-3,TGTGCCAGCAGCGGATTAAACACCGGGGAGCTGTTTTTT,CASSGLNTGELFF
TRBJ2-1,.,many,TRBV2,TGTGCCAGCTCACGGGGCTCCTACAATGAGCAGTTCTTC,CASSRGSYNEQFF
TRBJ2-2,TRBD1,.,TRBV29-1,TGCAGCGTCAGACAGGGGGCGAACACCGGGGAGCTGTTTTTT,CSVRQGANTGELFF
TRBJ2-2,.,few,TRBV2,TGTGCCAGCAGTGAGTTGGAAGGGTTGAACACCGGGGAGCTGTTTTTT,CASSELEGLNTGELFF
TRBJ1-2,.,.,TRBV30,TGTGCCTGGAGTGGCAGGGACGGGGGCTACACCTTC,CAWSGRDGGYTF
TRBJ1-1,.,many,TRBV7-9,TGTGCCAGCAGCGTGTGGGGGCGCCAGGACACTGAAGCTTTCTTT,CASSVWGRQDTEAFF
TRBJ1-1,.,many,TRBV15,TGTGCCACCAGGAGCAGGGCGAACACTGAAGCTTTCTTT,CATRSRANTEAFF
TRBJ2-7,.,many,TRBV15,TGTGCCACCAGCAGGGATACGGATTCCAGGGCCTACGAGCAGTACTTC,CATSRDTDSRAYEQYF
TRBJ1-5,TRBD1,few,TRBV3-1,TGTGCCAGCAGCCAAGATCGGCTGGGACAGGGTTTCAAGCCCCAGCATTTT,CASSQDRLGQGFKPQHF
TRBJ2-3,.,many,TRBV30,TGTGCCTTTCAACGGGGTAGCGGTAGCACAGATACGCAGTATTTT,CAFQRGSGSTDTQYF
TRBJ2-1,.,many,TRBV20-1,TGCAGTGCTAGAGATCCCGGAGGGGTCAATGAGCAGTTCTTC,CSARDPGGVNEQFF
TRBJ1-5,.,few,TRBV2,TGTGCCGGCAGTCGACAGACGGGAGGTCAGCCCCAGCATTTT,CAGSRQTGGQPQHF
TRBJ2-3,.,.,TRBV10-3,TGTGCCATCAGTGAAGGCAGCACAGATACGCAGTATTTT,CAISEGSTDTQYF
TRBJ1-2,TRBD1,many,TRBV6-1,TGTGCCAGCGGGGACAGGGAACGATTTGGCTACACCTTC,CASGDRERFGYTF
TRBJ2-1,TRBD2,.,TRBV6-1,TGTGCCAGCAGGCGGGAGACTAAATTCTACAATGAGCAGTTCTTC,CASRRETKFYNEQFF
TRBJ1-2,.,.,TRBV29-1,TGCAGCGTTGTCGTTAACTATGGCTACACCTTC,CSVVVNYGYTF
TRBJ2-7,.,many,TRBV6-2/TRBV6-3,TGTGCCAGCAGTTACTTGAGGGCGTCCTACGAGCAGTACTTC,CASSYLRASYEQYF
TRBJ1-1,.,many,TRBV11-1,TGTGCCAGCAGCTCGGCGGGACAACTCACTGAAGCTTTCTTT,CASSSAGQLTEAFF
TRBJ1-2,.,.,TRBV11-2,TGTGCCAGCAACCCCGGACGGCCAGCTAACTATGGCTACACCTTC,CASNPGRPANYGYTF
TRBJ1-1,.,.,TRBV5-4,TGTGCCAGCAGCACTCGTGGGGGAGGGACCACTGAAGCTTTCTTT,CASSTRGGGTTEAFF
TRBJ2-3,TRBD2,many,TRBV24-1,TGTGCCACCAGTGACCGTAGCGGGGGCTTCACAGATACGCAGTATTTT,CATSDRSGGFTDTQYF
TRBJ1-5,TRBD1,.,TRBV20-1,TGCAGTGCTAGTACAGGGGGTTGGGGCTATCAGCCCCAGCATTTT,CSASTGGWGYQPQHF
TRBJ2-7,.,many,TRBV7-9,TGTGCCAGCAGCCCCCGGACGGGCAACGAGCAGTACTTC,CASSPRTGNEQYF
TRBJ2-1,.,many,TRBV5-1,TGCGCCAGCAGCCCGGATATCCATGAGCAGTTCTTC,CASSPDIHEQFF